Each of the 16 T cell receptor beta chains below was sequenced from the same sample in a study of graft-versus-host responses after intestinal transplantation (dated by TCRdb to the early 2020s). In light of the paper, this sample's time point label describes: cells obtained before transplantation from donor or recipient. Antigen specificity for these receptors is unknown. Libraries were built with the immunoSEQ multiplex PCR assay. In its TCRdb copy, this immuneACCESS table keeps in-frame sequences only and misses some clones. Where compared with another copy, unresolved V genes explain less than half of these, and the others have no known cause. The sample data list approximately 94,000 clones, and 87% of these were observed just once. Of the sample, 0.95% falls within the top ten clones. Sequencing was performed on unstimulated CD4+ T cells sorted from spleen or lymph node cells, taken before transplant. These receptors were obtained from a human donor who was the organ donor for an intestinal transplant.

The chain carries TRBV5-1 and TRBJ2-3, with D unclear. Germline V CDR1 and CDR2: SGHRS, YFSETQ. The CDR3 sequence is 16 residues long. Between the trimmed V and J ends, which lost 2 bases and 0 bases, there was a span of 13 bases. For the CDR3, the DNA is TGCGCCAGCAGCTTCCTAGGCGCTACTAGCACAGATACGCAGTATTTT. This codes for CASSFLGATSTDTQYF.

The genes are TRBV18 and TRBJ1-1, with 9 bases that match TRBD1. Germline-derived CDR1 and CDR2 are KGHSH and LQKENI. The V gene end was trimmed by 1 base and the J gene end by 5 bases; junction bases not matched to a gene: 2. The length of the CDR3 is 14 residues. CDR3 region: CASSPRTGDTEAFF. The CDR3 DNA is TGTGCCAGCTCACCACGGACAGGGGATACTGAAGCTTTCTTT.

On this clone itself: Other DNA sequences within the sample encode an identical CDR3. This rearrangement joins TRBV11-2 to TRBJ1-6; weak D call: TRBD1 (6 bases). This CDR3 spans 15 amino acids. Germline CDR1 SGHAT, CDR2 FQNNGV. The V end was cut by 5 bases, the J end by 5 bases, with 13 bases between. The CDR3 nucleotides are TGTGCCAGCAGCCTCACGGGACAAGATAATTCACCCCTCCACTTT. Amino acid sequence: CASSLTGQDNSPLHF.

J is TRBJ2-7 and V is TRBV18, with 7 bases lining up with TRBD1. The germline CDR1 and CDR2 sequences are KGHSH and LQKENI. V shed 4 bases and J 4 bases; nucleotides not matched to a gene: 7. The CDR3 runs to 14 residues. CDR3 nucleotide sequence: TGTGCCAGCTCACGGGACAGCGGACCTTACGAGCAGTACTTC. Encoded protein: CASSRDSGPYEQYF.

The genes are TRBV4-1 and TRBJ1-1; D unclear. The CDR3 is 17 amino acids. Germline CDR1 reads MGHRA; CDR2 reads YSYEKL. V dropped 2 bases and J dropped 0 bases, with 16 bases sitting between them. The CDR3 is CASSQSVQRQMNTEAFF. CDR3 nucleotide sequence: TGCGCCAGCAGCCAATCGGTACAGCGTCAGATGAACACTGAAGCTTTCTTT.

The chain recombines TRBV28 with TRBJ1-2; D possibly corresponds to TRBD1 (6 bases). The CDR3 covers 15 residues. V lost 5 bases and J lost 7, with 20 bases in between. Germline CDR1 is MDHEN and CDR2 is SYDVKM. CDR3 nucleotide sequence: TGTGCCAGCAGTGGACTAGACAGCGGAGGGGGTGGCTACACCTTC. Encoded protein: CASSGLDSGGGGYTF.

The rearrangement uses TRBV4-2 and TRBJ2-2, with D possibly TRBD2 on 5 matching bases. Germline V gene data show CDR1 as LGHNA and CDR2 as YNFKEQ. This CDR3 is 17 amino acids long. V was trimmed by 0 bases and J by 0 bases, leaving 11 bases between them. The CDR3 region is CASSQEPGRANTGELFF. The CDR3 DNA reads TGTGCCAGCAGCCAAGAGCCGGGAAGGGCGAACACCGGGGAGCTGTTTTTT.

The chain recombines TRBV7-9 with TRBJ2-3, with D tentatively TRBD1 or TRBD2 (6 bases each). Germline CDR1 SEHNR, CDR2 FQNEAQ (reference sequence). The CDR3 is 16 residues long. Between the trimmed V and J ends, which lost 1 base and 4 bases, there was a span of 15 bases. The CDR3 nucleotides read TGTGCCAGCAGCTTAGGGGCCGGGGGCTGGGCAGATACGCAGTATTTT. Translation gives CASSLGAGGWADTQYF.

The chain has TRBV4-1 and TRBJ2-5; unclear D gene. This CDR3 has 15 amino acids. V was clipped by 2 bases and J by 1 base, with 11 bases between them. Germline CDR1 MGHRA, CDR2 YSYEKL. The CDR3 protein is CASSQSARTQETQYF. The CDR3 region has the DNA TGCGCCAGCAGCCAAAGCGCTAGAACCCAAGAGACCCAGTACTTC.

This rearrangement joins TRBV30 to TRBJ1-6, with D possibly TRBD1 on 5 matching bases. The CDR3 sequence is 17 residues long. V lost 3 bases, J lost 0 bases, and 15 bases lay in between. Germline assignment: CDR1 GTSNPN and CDR2 SVGIG (reference sequence). The CDR3 reads CAWRSSGQSSYNSPLHF. CDR3 coding DNA: TGTGCCTGGAGGTCATCGGGGCAGAGCTCCTATAATTCACCCCTCCACTTT. The full variable domain, its missing parts supplied by reference TRBV30 and TRBJ1-6, is SQTIHQWPATLVQPVGSPLSLECTVEGTSNPNLYWYRQAAGRGLQLLFYSVGIGQISSEVPQNLSASRPQDRQFILSSKKLLLSDSGFYLCAWRSSGQSSYNSPLHFGNGTRLTVT.

The chain recombines TRBV6-5 with TRBJ1-6; TRBD1 is a possible D gene (5 bases). V gave up 11 bases and J gave up 8 bases, with 16 bases separating them. The CDR3 runs to 13 residues. Germline lookup yields CDR1 MNHEY and CDR2 SVGAGI. CDR3 loop: CAASRVVDSPLHF. In nucleotides, the CDR3 is TGTGCCGCAAGCAGGGTTGTTGATTCACCCCTCCACTTT.

The rearrangement uses TRBV7-9 and TRBJ1-1; possible D gene TRBD1, 5 bases. The CDR3 totals 16 residues. The germline V gene has CDR1 SEHNR and CDR2 FQNEAQ (reference sequence). Trimming stripped 5 bases from V and 5 bases from J, with 21 bases between. Here the CDR3 DNA reads TGTGCCAGCAGCCAGGCGGGGGGGGATCGAAGGACTGAAGCTTTCTTT. This sequence encodes CASSQAGGDRRTEAFF. Full variable domain (remainder filled in from reference TRBV7-9 and TRBJ1-1): DTGVSQNPRHKITKRGQNVTFRCDPISEHNRLYWYRQTLGQGPEFLTYFQNEAQLEKSRLLSDRFSAERPKGSFSTLEIQRTEQGDSAMYLCASSQAGGDRRTEAFFGQGTRLTVV.

J is TRBJ1-2 and V is TRBV6-5, with TRBD1 as a possible D gene (5 bases). This CDR3 is built from 12 residues. V lost 8 bases to trimming and J lost 5 bases, with 12 bases between them. The germline V gene has CDR1 MNHEY and CDR2 SVGAGI. CDR3 DNA: TGTGCCAGCCACGGGGGGAAATATGGCTACACCTTC. Translation gives CASHGGKYGYTF.

The chain is built from TRBV28 and TRBJ2-7, with D perhaps TRBD2 (5 bases). Germline CDR1 reads MDHEN; CDR2 reads SYDVKM. Trimming took off 4 bases at V and 0 bases at J, with 16 bases between the two ends. The CDR3 sequence is 16 residues long. Written as DNA, the CDR3 is TGTGCCAGCAGTTCGGACTTCTTAAACCCCTCCTACGAGCAGTACTTC. Translating gives CASSSDFLNPSYEQYF.

V is TRBV6-1 and J is TRBJ2-3; D is unclear. Trimming cost V 8 bases and J 3 bases, with 3 bases left between them. This CDR3 is built from 10 residues. Per germline, CDR1 MNHNS and CDR2 SASEGT. CDR3 loop: CASRTDTQYF. CDR3 DNA: TGTGCCAGCCGGACAGATACGCAGTATTTT.

The chain employs TRBV28 and TRBJ2-7, with 10 positions matching TRBD2. V trimming: 7 bases; J trimming: 5 bases; junction bases outside the gene matches: 5. The CDR3 loop spans 13 amino acids. The germline CDR1 and CDR2 sequences are MDHEN and SYDVKM. CDR3 sequence (DNA): TGTGCCAGCACTCTAGCGGGGGACGACGAGCAGTACTTC. Translating it yields CASTLAGDDEQYF.